The T cell receptor (beta chain) described here comes from a study of cytomegalovirus exposure and HLA in healthy donors. Study-level points and caveats: In vitro data verified a few CMV-associated chains as specific for CMV antigens. Compared with the approximately 680-donor mean, an Asian-associated ancestry cluster reportedly had fewer N-insertions, according to a later analysis.

All donors participated as healthy donors of bone marrow. Donors had nominal health at sampling but likely had unrecorded immune exposures. Concerning this clone itself: Its antigen is currently unknown.

Primers included in the PCR were 60 Vbeta and 13 Jbeta primers. Generated by immunoSEQ multiplex PCR, the TCRdb table keeps only in-frame clones and is missing some. The data hold around 130,000 clones, with 65% to 80% observed a single time. Germline V lookup: CDR1 SGHAT, CDR2 FQDESV (reference sequence). Trimming took off 1 base at V and 6 bases at J, with 9 bases between the two ends. The CDR3 is made up of 13 amino acids. Input material: PBMCs. The source of this sequence is a man younger than 35 in good health and CMV-seropositive. This chain joins TRBV11-1 and TRBJ1-1; D not resolved. In DNA, the CDR3 is TGTGCCAGCAGCTTAGAACGAGCCGCTGAAGCTTTCTTT. Amino acid sequence: CASSLERAAEAFF.